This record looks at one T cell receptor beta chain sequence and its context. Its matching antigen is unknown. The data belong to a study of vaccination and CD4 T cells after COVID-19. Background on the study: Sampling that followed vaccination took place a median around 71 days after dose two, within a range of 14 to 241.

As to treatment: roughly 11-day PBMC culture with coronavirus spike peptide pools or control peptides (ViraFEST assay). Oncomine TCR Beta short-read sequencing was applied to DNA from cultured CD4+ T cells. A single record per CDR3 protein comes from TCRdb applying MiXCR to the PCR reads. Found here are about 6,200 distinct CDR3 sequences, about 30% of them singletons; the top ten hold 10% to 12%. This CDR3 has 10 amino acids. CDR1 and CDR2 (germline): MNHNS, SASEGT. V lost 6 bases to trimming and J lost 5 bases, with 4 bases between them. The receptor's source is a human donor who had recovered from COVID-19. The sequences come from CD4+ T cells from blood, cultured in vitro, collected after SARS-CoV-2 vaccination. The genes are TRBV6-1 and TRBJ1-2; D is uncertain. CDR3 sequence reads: CASRTYGYTF. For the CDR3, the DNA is TGTGCCAGCAGAACTTATGGCTACACCTTC.